These T cell receptor beta chains were read from a single sample in a study of cytomegalovirus exposure and HLA in healthy donors. This table comes from immunoSEQ multiplex PCR, and its TCRdb copy is limited to in-frame clones, with some not included. The sample shows some 180,000 clones, 79% of them seen only once. The source material was PBMCs. The receptors come from a woman in her twenties or thirties in good health and CMV-seropositive. The CDR3 runs from the conserved cysteine through the conserved F or W. D genes are given only for firm matches. Rows may omit the clone size; those that give it use once, few, many or a size class.

clone size	V gene	D gene	J gene	CDR3 protein	CDR3 DNA
NA	TRBV11-2	TRBD2	TRBJ2-5	CASSLFYGGYGETQYF	TGTGCCAGCAGCTTATTCTACGGGGGGTACGGTGAGACCCAGTACTTC
NA	TRBV2	NA	TRBJ2-3	CASSDSGGATDTQYF	TGTGCCAGCAGTGACTCGGGCGGGGCGACAGATACGCAGTATTTT
few	TRBV4-3	NA	TRBJ1-4	CASSQDLGARGEKLFF	TGCGCCAGCAGCCAAGATCTAGGAGCTAGGGGCGAAAAACTGTTTTTT
NA	TRBV18	TRBD1	TRBJ1-6	CASSDGQGVFYNSPLHF	TGTGCCAGCTCCGATGGACAGGGGGTTTTCTATAATTCACCCCTCCACTTT
NA	TRBV11-3	TRBD2	TRBJ2-1	CASSLGLSGNYEQFF	TGTGCCAGCAGCTTAGGGCTTAGCGGGAACTATGAGCAGTTCTTC
few	TRBV4-3	NA	TRBJ1-4	CASSQDHGVATNEKLFF	TGCGCCAGCAGCCAAGATCATGGAGTTGCAACTAATGAAAAACTGTTTTTT
once	TRBV2	NA	TRBJ2-1	CASSEAELVVVEQFF	TGTGCCAGCAGTGAAGCGGAACTAGTCGTAGTTGAGCAGTTCTTC
NA	TRBV27	NA	TRBJ1-1	CASSVIGNTEAFF	TGTGCCAGCAGCGTGATCGGGAACACTGAAGCTTTCTTT
NA	TRBV6-1	TRBD1	TRBJ1-6	CASRRTGIPLHF	TGTGCCAGCAGGAGGACAGGCATACCGCTCCACTTT
NA	TRBV6-5	NA	TRBJ2-1	CASSSWTKHNEQFF	TGTGCCAGCAGCTCTTGGACTAAACACAATGAGCAGTTCTTC
once	TRBV18	NA	TRBJ1-5	CASSLEQLSNQPQHF	TGTGCCAGCTCACTAGAACAGTTAAGCAATCAGCCCCAGCATTTT
NA	TRBV5-1	NA	TRBJ2-2	CASAGTGELFF	TGCGCCAGCGCCGGGACCGGGGAGCTGTTTTTT
once	TRBV11-3	TRBD2	TRBJ2-3	CASSPRGLAGAGDTQYF	TGTGCCAGCAGCCCCCGTGGACTAGCGGGAGCAGGAGATACGCAGTATTTT
NA	TRBV5-4	NA	TRBJ2-7	CASSLLPSAYEQYF	TGTGCCAGCAGCCTTTTACCTAGCGCCTACGAGCAGTACTTC
NA	TRBV29-1	TRBD2	TRBJ2-1	CSVWRGGRGGEQFF	TGCAGCGTTTGGCGGGGGGGGCGGGGCGGGGAGCAGTTCTTC
NA	TRBV7-6	TRBD2	TRBJ2-7	CASSLGISGGSYEQYF	TGTGCCAGCAGCTTAGGTATTAGCGGGGGATCCTACGAGCAGTACTTC
NA	TRBV29-1	TRBD2	TRBJ2-7	CSVVSYGGSNEQYF	TGCAGCGTTGTGAGTTATGGCGGGAGTAACGAGCAGTACTTC
NA	TRBV5-1	NA	TRBJ1-1	CASSQMSGTWNTEAFF	TGCGCCAGCAGCCAAATGTCCGGGACATGGAACACTGAAGCTTTCTTT
NA	TRBV7-9	NA	TRBJ2-7	CASSLTDTLSEQYF	TGTGCCAGCAGCTTAACCGACACCTTGAGCGAGCAGTACTTC
NA	TRBV11-2	NA	TRBJ2-5	CASSLAGRQETQYF	TGTGCCAGCAGCTTAGCGGGGAGGCAAGAGACCCAGTACTTC
NA	TRBV5-4	TRBD1	TRBJ1-5	CASSITGDANQPQHF	TGTGCCAGCAGCATAACAGGGGATGCCAATCAGCCCCAGCATTTT
NA	TRBV6-4	TRBD1	TRBJ2-4	CASSPGQGKNIQYF	TGTGCCAGCAGCCCGGGACAGGGCAAAAACATTCAGTACTTC
NA	TRBV25-1	NA	TRBJ2-3	CASSEVGGTWDTQYF	TGTGCCAGCAGTGAGGTGGGGGGGACATGGGATACGCAGTATTTT
NA	TRBV7-9	NA	TRBJ2-7	CASSLAVYEQYF	TGTGCCAGCAGCTTAGCCGTGTACGAGCAGTACTTC
NA	TRBV7-2	NA	TRBJ2-1	CASGLGGAFYNEQFF	TGTGCCAGTGGCCTTGGGGGCGCTTTCTACAATGAGCAGTTCTTC
NA	TRBV5-1	TRBD2	TRBJ2-2	CASSLERGGNTGELFF	TGCGCCAGCAGCTTGGAGCGGGGGGGTAACACCGGGGAGCTGTTTTTT
once	TRBV7-6	NA	TRBJ2-2	CASSTGQHTGELFF	TGTGCCAGCAGCACCGGACAGCACACCGGGGAGCTGTTTTTT
NA	TRBV5-1	TRBD1	TRBJ1-1	CASSSQGTNTEAFF	TGCGCCAGCAGCTCACAGGGGACTAACACTGAAGCTTTCTTT
NA	TRBV4-1	NA	TRBJ2-1	CASRNGRGPRRYNEQFF	TGCGCCAGCAGAAACGGAAGAGGCCCCCGCCGGTACAATGAGCAGTTCTTC
NA	TRBV7-2	NA	TRBJ2-5	CASSPNGLQETQYF	TGTGCCAGCAGCCCGAATGGACTCCAAGAGACCCAGTACTTC
NA	TRBV9	TRBD1	TRBJ1-5	CASSVDWQGVQPQHF	TGTGCCAGCAGCGTGGACTGGCAGGGGGTGCAGCCCCAGCATTTT
once	TRBV5-1	NA	TRBJ2-1	CASSLAGTFSYNEQFF	TGCGCCAGCAGCTTGGCCGGGACTTTCTCCTACAATGAGCAGTTCTTC
NA	TRBV5-1	NA	TRBJ2-1	CASSGRERGEQFF	TGCGCCAGCAGTGGAAGGGAACGGGGTGAGCAGTTCTTC
few	TRBV15	TRBD1	TRBJ1-4	CATSRSGTVNEKLFF	TGTGCCACCAGCAGATCCGGGACAGTTAATGAAAAACTGTTTTTT
NA	TRBV9	TRBD2	TRBJ2-7	CASSAGVGSTYEQYF	TGTGCCAGCAGTGCGGGGGTAGGGAGTACCTACGAGCAGTACTTC
NA	TRBV7-9	NA	TRBJ1-1	CASSLVSTVEAFF	TGTGCCAGCAGCTTAGTATCGACAGTTGAAGCTTTCTTT
NA	TRBV5-1	TRBD1	TRBJ2-7	CASSAGQDYEQYF	TGCGCCAGCAGTGCAGGACAGGACTACGAGCAGTACTTC
NA	TRBV29-1	TRBD1	TRBJ1-5	CSVAGQGEQPQHF	TGCAGCGTTGCTGGACAGGGAGAACAGCCCCAGCATTTT
NA	TRBV20-1	NA	TRBJ1-1	CSAVFGTEAFF	TGCAGTGCTGTATTCGGGACTGAAGCTTTCTTT
NA	TRBV11-3	NA	TRBJ1-2	CASSLSEGPMNYGYTF	TGTGCCAGCAGCTTGAGTGAGGGCCCGATGAACTATGGCTACACCTTC
NA	TRBV4-1	TRBD2	TRBJ2-1	CASSQEWLAGRDEQFF	TGCGCCAGCAGCCAAGAGTGGCTAGCGGGACGGGATGAGCAGTTCTTC
NA	TRBV6-5	NA	TRBJ2-7	CASGGISYEQYF	TGTGCCAGTGGGGGGATCTCCTACGAGCAGTACTTC
NA	TRBV18	NA	TRBJ2-1	CASSNYGDIDYNEQFF	TGTGCCAGCTCCAACTACGGGGACATCGATTACAATGAGCAGTTCTTC
NA	TRBV10-3	NA	TRBJ2-2	CASTGTLNTGELFF	TGTGCCTCAACCGGGACATTGAACACCGGGGAGCTGTTTTTT
NA	TRBV11-2	TRBD2	TRBJ2-1	CASSSLAGGFNEQFF	TGTGCCAGCAGCTCCCTAGCGGGAGGATTCAATGAGCAGTTCTTC
NA	TRBV18	NA	TRBJ2-7	CASSPPSGRIGQYF	TGTGCCAGCTCACCCCCCTCAGGTCGGATTGGGCAGTACTTC